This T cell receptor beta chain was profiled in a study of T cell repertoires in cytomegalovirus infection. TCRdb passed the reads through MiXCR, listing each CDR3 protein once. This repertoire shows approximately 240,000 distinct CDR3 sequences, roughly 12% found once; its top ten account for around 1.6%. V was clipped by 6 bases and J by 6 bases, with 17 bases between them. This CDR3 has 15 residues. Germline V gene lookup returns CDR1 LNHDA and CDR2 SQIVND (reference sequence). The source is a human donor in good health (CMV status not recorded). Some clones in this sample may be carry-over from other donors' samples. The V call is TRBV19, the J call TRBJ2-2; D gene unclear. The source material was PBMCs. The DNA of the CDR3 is TGTGCCAGTAGCCGGGCCCTACTGCTCGCCGGGGAGCTGTTTTTT. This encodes CASSRALLLAGELFF.